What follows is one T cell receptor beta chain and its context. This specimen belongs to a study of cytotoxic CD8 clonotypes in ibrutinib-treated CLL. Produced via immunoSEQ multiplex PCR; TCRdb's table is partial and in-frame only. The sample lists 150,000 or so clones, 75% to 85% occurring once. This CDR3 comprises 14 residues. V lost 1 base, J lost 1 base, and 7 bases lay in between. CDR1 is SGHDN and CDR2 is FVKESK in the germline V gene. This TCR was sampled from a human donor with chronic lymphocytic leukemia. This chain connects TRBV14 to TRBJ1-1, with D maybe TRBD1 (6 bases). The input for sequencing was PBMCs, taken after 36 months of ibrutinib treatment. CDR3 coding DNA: TGTGCCAGCAGCCAAGTAGGGGGGAACACTGAAGCTTTCTTT. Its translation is CASSQVGGNTEAFF.